This TCR beta chain was identified during a study of sequential checkpoint blockade in melanoma. Study as a whole: Each arm's sequence ended with maintenance nivolumab.

Losses at the gene ends were 4 bases for V and 4 bases for J; bases not matched to a gene: 7. Germline V gives CDR1 MNHNY, CDR2 SVGAGI (reference sequence). The CDR3 has 15 residues. This clone occurred a few times. Regarding treatment: randomized to nivolumab then ipilimumab (arm A) or the reverse (arm B). DNA-damaging chemotherapy had not been given to any patient beforehand. This table comes from immunoSEQ multiplex PCR, and its TCRdb copy is limited to in-frame clones, with some not included. This table has around 13,000 clones, roughly 70% appearing once. The source of this sequence is a human donor with melanoma. V usage is TRBV6-6 and J usage is TRBJ1-1; TRBD1 aligns across 9 bases. The input for sequencing was CD8+ T cells sorted from blood (inferred from file names), taken from a patient given nivolumab and ipilimumab in sequence. The CDR3 bases are TGTGCCAGCAGTTCCCGGACAGGGGCTCGCACTGAAGCTTTCTTT. Encoded protein: CASSSRTGARTEAFF.